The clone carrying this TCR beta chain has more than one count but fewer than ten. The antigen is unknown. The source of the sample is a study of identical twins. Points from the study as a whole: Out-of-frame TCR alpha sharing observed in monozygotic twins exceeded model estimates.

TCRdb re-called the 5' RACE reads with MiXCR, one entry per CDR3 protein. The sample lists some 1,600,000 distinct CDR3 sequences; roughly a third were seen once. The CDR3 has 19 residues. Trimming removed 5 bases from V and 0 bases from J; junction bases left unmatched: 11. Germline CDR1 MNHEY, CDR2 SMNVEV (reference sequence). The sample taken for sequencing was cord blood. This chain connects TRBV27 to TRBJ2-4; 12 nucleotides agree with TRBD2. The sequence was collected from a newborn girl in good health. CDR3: CASSPTSGRIRIAKNIQYF. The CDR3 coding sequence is TGTGCCAGCAGTCCAACTAGCGGGAGGATCCGAATAGCCAAAAACATTCAGTACTTC.